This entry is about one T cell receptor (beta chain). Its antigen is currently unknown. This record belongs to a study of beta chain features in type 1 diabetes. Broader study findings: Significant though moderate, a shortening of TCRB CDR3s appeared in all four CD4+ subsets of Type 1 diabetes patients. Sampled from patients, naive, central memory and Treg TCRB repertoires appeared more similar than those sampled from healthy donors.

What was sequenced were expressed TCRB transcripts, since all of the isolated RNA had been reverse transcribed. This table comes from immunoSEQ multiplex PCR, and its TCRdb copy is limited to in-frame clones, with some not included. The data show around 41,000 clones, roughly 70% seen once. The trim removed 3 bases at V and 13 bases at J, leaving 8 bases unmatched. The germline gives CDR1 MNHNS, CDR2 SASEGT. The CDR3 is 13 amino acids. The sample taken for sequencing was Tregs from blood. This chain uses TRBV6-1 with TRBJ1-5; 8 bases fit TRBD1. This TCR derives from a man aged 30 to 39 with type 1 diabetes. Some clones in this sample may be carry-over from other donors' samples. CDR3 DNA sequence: TGTGCCAGCAGTGACGGCCAGGGGGCTTCTCAGCATTTT. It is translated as CASSDGQGASQHF.